The text below deals with one TCR beta chain. With 60 Vbeta and 13 Jbeta primers, the PCR was carried out. The assay was immunoSEQ multiplex PCR, and TCRdb's table has in-frame clones only and misses some. The sample yields some 190,000 clones, around nine tenths seen once. This sample stems from a study of cytomegalovirus exposure and HLA in healthy donors. Unmatched junction bases numbered 6, after V lost 9 bases and J lost 8 bases. The germline gives CDR1 SGHNT, CDR2 YYREEE (reference sequence). The CDR3 loop spans 12 amino acids. Material for sequencing was PBMCs. This TCR was sampled from a woman aged 18 to 35 in good health and CMV-seronegative. The chain uses TRBV5-4 and TRBJ2-3; 10 bases are a match to TRBD2. CDR3 nucleotide sequence: TGTGCCACTGGGAGCGGGAGGGGTACGCAGTATTTT. Translated, it gives CATGSGRGTQYF.